One and the same sample provided the 28 T cell receptor beta chains below, sequenced in a study of T cell changes during pregnancy in multiple sclerosis. Clones were sequenced by immunoSEQ multiplex PCR, and TCRdb holds only the in-frame ones, with some missing. This sample has about 36,000 clones, with roughly 94% found just once. The specimen was CD4+ T cells from peripheral blood mononuclear cells, collected after pregnancy. Receptors originate from a female donor with multiple sclerosis, enrolled in a pregnancy study.

This clone appeared a single time. V usage is TRBV10-3 and J usage is TRBJ1-2; possible D gene TRBD1, 5 bases. Germline V gene lookup returns CDR1 ENHRY and CDR2 SYGVKD. Trimming left V 10 bases short and J 3 bases short, with 12 bases between. The CDR3 contains 12 residues. CDR3 in amino acids: CATQARDYGYTF. As DNA, the CDR3 is TGTGCCACCCAAGCCAGGGACTATGGCTACACCTTC.

The chain couples TRBV11-3 to TRBJ2-5; TRBD2 is a possible D gene (5 bases). The V end lost 8 bases, the J end lost 2 bases, and 12 bases lay between the germline ends. Germline V lookup: CDR1 SGHNT, CDR2 YENEEA. The CDR3 is made up of 13 amino acids. DNA for the CDR3: TGTGCCAGCGCTCGGTCGGGGCAAGAGACCCAGTACTTC. It is translated as CASARSGQETQYF. Full variable domain (outside the CDR3, taken from reference TRBV11-3 and TRBJ2-5): EAGVVQSPRYKIIEKKQPVAFWCNPISGHNTLYWYLQNLGQGPELLIRYENEEAVDDSQLPKDRFSAERLKGVDSTLKIQPAELGDSAVYLCASARSGQETQYFGPGTRLLVL.

The chain joins TRBV7-3 to TRBJ2-3; 8 bases are shared with TRBD2. Germline V gene lookup returns CDR1 SGHTA and CDR2 FQGTGA. V dropped 2 bases and J dropped 6; count of bases not matched to a gene: 10. CDR3 length: 16 amino acids. CDR3 protein: CASSLGRGRGADTQYF. The CDR3, as DNA: TGTGCCAGCAGCTTAGGGCGCGGGCGGGGGGCGGATACGCAGTATTTT.

The chain combines TRBV29-1 with TRBJ2-3; TRBD2 agrees at 10 bases. The CDR3 loop spans 16 amino acids. V was pared by 1 base and J by 4 bases, with 8 bases of the junction left unmatched. Germline V gene lookup returns CDR1 SQVTM and CDR2 ANQGSEA. CDR3 sequence (DNA): TGCAGCGTTGAAGGGCTAGCGGGGGACTACCCAGATACGCAGTATTTT. Protein sequence: CSVEGLAGDYPDTQYF.

Here the CDR3 reads CASSTGAGEKLFF. CDR3 nucleotides: TGTGCCAGCTCAACGGGAGCAGGGGAAAAACTGTTTTTT. The gene calls are TRBV2 and TRBJ1-4, with TRBD1 as a possible D gene (5 bases). This CDR3 comprises 13 residues. Germline values: CDR1 SNHLY, CDR2 FYNNEI. V was trimmed by 8 bases and J by 8 bases, leaving 15 bases between them.

The CDR3, as DNA: TGTGCCAGCAGCTTGAGGCACAGGGGGACGAAAGAGACCCAGTACTTC. Translating gives CASSLRHRGTKETQYF. V usage is TRBV5-8 and J usage is TRBJ2-5; 8 bases agree with TRBD1. Germline lookup yields CDR1 SGHTS and CDR2 YDEGEE. The V gene end was trimmed by 1 base and the J gene end by 3 bases; junction bases not matched to a gene: 8. The CDR3 is made up of 16 amino acids.

CDR3 residues: CASSSGELNTEAFF. The CDR3, as DNA: TGCGCCAGCAGTTCCGGGGAGCTGAACACTGAAGCTTTCTTT. The rearrangement joins TRBV5-1 to TRBJ1-1; no reliable D call. Germline V gene sequence: CDR1 SGHRS, CDR2 YFSETQ. The CDR3 loop spans 14 amino acids. V lost 5 bases and J 0 bases, leaving 11 bases between the germline ends.

The gene calls are TRBV27 and TRBJ2-7; tentatively, D is TRBD1 (5 bases). Deletions cut 2 bases from V and 3 bases from J, with 14 bases between. Germline lookup yields CDR1 MNHEY and CDR2 SMNVEV (reference sequence). The CDR3 runs to 15 residues. CDR3 sequence (DNA): TGTGCCAGCAGTTTAAAGATGGGGCTTAGCTACGAGCAGTACTTC. Translating gives CASSLKMGLSYEQYF.

The chain has TRBV7-8 and TRBJ2-5; 8 bases agree with TRBD2. CDR1 SGHVS and CDR2 FQNEAQ come from the germline V gene. V lost 2 bases to trimming and J lost 1 base; unmatched junction nucleotides: 12. CDR3 length: 18 residues. In nucleotides, the CDR3 is TGTGCCAGCAGCTTACGATCACGGGGGGGTGGAAGCCAAGAGACCCAGTACTTC. It encodes CASSLRSRGGGSQETQYF.

This sequence joins TRBV5-8 and TRBJ2-6, with TRBD2 matching over 7 bases. The CDR3 extends over 16 amino acids. Trimming took 0 bases from V and 2 from J; bases not matched to a gene: 2. The V gene's germline CDR1 is SGHTS and CDR2 YDEGEE. CDR3 loop: CASSLVRGAGANVLTF. In nucleotides, the CDR3 is TGTGCCAGCAGCTTGGTACGGGGGGCTGGGGCCAACGTCCTGACTTTC.

This sequence joins TRBV4-2 and TRBJ1-1; tentative D call: TRBD1 (6 bases). Trimming left V 4 bases short and J 2 bases short, with 11 bases between. There are 14 residues in the CDR3. Germline CDR1 and CDR2: LGHNA and YNFKEQ. As DNA, the CDR3 is TGTGCCAGCAGCCTGGACAGATCTAACACTGAAGCTTTCTTT. It translates to CASSLDRSNTEAFF.

This rearrangement joins TRBV5-4 to TRBJ1-3, with 8 positions matching TRBD1. This CDR3 is built from 15 residues. Germline V lookup: CDR1 SGHNT, CDR2 YYREEE (reference sequence). Trimming cost V 0 bases and J 2 bases; bases outside gene matches: 1. CDR3 residues: CASSLGTGTGNTIYF. Written as DNA, the CDR3 is TGTGCCAGCAGCTTGGGGACAGGGACTGGAAACACCATATATTTT.

The chain has TRBV25-1 and TRBJ2-2; 8 nucleotides match TRBD1. After removal of 0 bases from V and 4 bases from J, the junction contained 7 bases not matched to a gene. CDR3 length: 17 residues. Germline-derived CDR1 and CDR2 are MGHDK and SYGVNS. In DNA form, the CDR3 reads TGTGCCAGCAGTGAATACGACAGGGGCCGGGGCACCGGGGAGCTGTTTTTT. Translated: CASSEYDRGRGTGELFF.

The chain carries TRBV7-3 and TRBJ2-3; 14 nucleotides line up with TRBD2. V gave up 5 bases and J gave up 6 bases; unmatched junction bases: 10. The CDR3 covers 17 residues. The germline V gene has CDR1 SGHTA and CDR2 FQGTGA. The CDR3 DNA is TGTGCCAGCAGCGTAGTAGGACTAGCGGGAGGTACGGATACGCAGTATTTT. Amino acid sequence: CASSVVGLAGGTDTQYF.

This rearrangement joins TRBV6-5 to TRBJ1-6; 8 bases are a match to TRBD1. This CDR3 has 15 residues. Trimming took 8 bases from V and 4 from J; bases not matched to a gene: 7. Germline V lookup: CDR1 MNHEY, CDR2 SVGAGI. DNA of the CDR3: TGTGCCAGCTGCCTAGGGACAGGTTATAATTCACCCCTCCACTTT. Its translation: CASCLGTGYNSPLHF.

The V gene is TRBV5-8, the J gene TRBJ2-3, with D uncertain. The CDR3 contains 13 residues. The ends were cut back, 1 base at V and 5 bases at J, with 8 bases in the middle. The germline V gene encodes CDR1 SGHTS and CDR2 YDEGEE. The DNA for the CDR3 is TGTGCCAGCAGCTTGTCTAGGCGAGATACGCAGTATTTT. It is translated as CASSLSRRDTQYF.

This chain uses TRBV9 with TRBJ2-1; no clear D. The V and J ends lost 0 bases and 9 bases respectively, with 16 bases between them. The CDR3 runs to 15 residues. Germline CDR1 SGDLS, CDR2 YYNGEE. In DNA, the CDR3 is TGTGCCAGCAGCGTAGTGAGCGACGTCTGGAGTGAGCAGTTCTTC. It encodes CASSVVSDVWSEQFF.

The DNA of the CDR3 is TGTGCCAGCAGCTTACGTGGGACAGGGCTCGAGGGGGCTTTCTTT. Its translation is CASSLRGTGLEGAFF. The V call is TRBV7-3, the J call TRBJ1-1; TRBD1 aligns across 9 bases. The CDR3 covers 15 residues. The trim removed 2 bases at V and 11 bases at J, leaving 12 bases unmatched. CDR1 and CDR2 from the germline V gene are SGHTA and FQGTGA.

The chain uses TRBV11-2 and TRBJ2-3; 9 nucleotides line up with TRBD2. The junction had 9 bases not matched to a gene; V was cut back by 5 bases and J by 6 bases. Per the germline V gene, CDR1 is SGHAT and CDR2 is FQNNGV. The CDR3 totals 15 residues. The CDR3 is CASSPVSGGRDTQYF. The CDR3 region has the DNA TGTGCCAGCAGCCCCGTTAGCGGGGGTCGCGATACGCAGTATTTT.

J is TRBJ2-7 and V is TRBV11-2, with TRBD1 identical over 7 bases. The CDR3 has 15 amino acids. Trimming took 5 bases from V and 5 from J; bases not matched to a gene: 12. In germline, CDR1 is SGHAT, CDR2 FQNNGV. The DNA for the CDR3 is TGTGCCAGCAGCGCACCCAGGACAGGAATCGACGAGCAGTACTTC. This codes for CASSAPRTGIDEQYF.

The chain carries TRBV30 and TRBJ1-3; 8 bases line up with TRBD1. Germline values: CDR1 GTSNPN, CDR2 SVGIG (reference sequence). The junction had 1 base not matched to a gene; V was cut back by 6 bases and J by 0 bases. The CDR3 runs 13 residues. The DNA of the CDR3 is TGTGCCTGCACAGGGGGCTCTGGAAACACCATATATTTT. Its translation: CACTGGSGNTIYF.

The chain employs TRBV15 and TRBJ1-4; D is possibly TRBD1 (5 bases). In germline, CDR1 is LNHNV, CDR2 YYDKDF (reference sequence). The CDR3 spans 16 residues. The V gene lost 0 bases and the J gene lost 3 bases, with 11 bases spanning the gap. CDR3 in DNA: TGTGCCACCAGCAGAGATGGGGGGACCTCTAATGAAAAACTGTTTTTT. Translation: CATSRDGGTSNEKLFF.

This clone has only one observation. V gene TRBV11-3 combines with J gene TRBJ2-5; 8 bases fit TRBD2. Germline CDR1 and CDR2: SGHNT and YENEEA. Germline trimming cut 4 bases from V and 5 bases from J; bases unmatched to any gene: 9. The CDR3 is 15 residues long. The CDR3 DNA sequence: TGTGCCAGCAGCTCGGGGAGCGGGGGTCTGGAGACCCAGTACTTC. Translation gives CASSSGSGGLETQYF.

V gene TRBV28 combines with J gene TRBJ2-3; 8 bases are shared with TRBD2. V gave up 3 bases and J gave up 6 bases; unmatched junction bases: 23. This CDR3 is 20 amino acids long. Germline CDR1 MDHEN, CDR2 SYDVKM. CDR3 loop: CASSFIWGTGAGVSSDTQYF. In nucleotides, the CDR3 is TGTGCCAGCAGTTTTATCTGGGGGACGGGAGCGGGAGTGTCTAGTGATACGCAGTATTTT.

The rearrangement joins TRBV29-1 to TRBJ2-1, with D possibly TRBD2 on 6 matching bases. The CDR3 is 13 residues long. Trimming pared 4 bases from V and 4 bases from J, leaving 11 bases between. Germline lookup yields CDR1 SQVTM and CDR2 ANQGSEA. CDR3 nucleotide sequence: TGCAGCGTTGGGCGGGACTCTTACAATGAGCAGTTCTTC. Its protein product is CSVGRDSYNEQFF.

The chain couples TRBV18 to TRBJ2-2; D is possibly TRBD1 (5 bases). In germline, CDR1 is KGHSH, CDR2 LQKENI. The V end was cut by 0 bases, the J end by 0 bases, with 11 bases between. CDR3 size: 17 residues. CDR3 DNA sequence: TGTGCCAGCTCACCACCCGTTGGACACCCGAACACCGGGGAGCTGTTTTTT. It translates to CASSPPVGHPNTGELFF.

The chain carries TRBV5-5 and TRBJ2-7, with 7 bases that match TRBD2. The germline V gene has CDR1 SGHKS and CDR2 YYEKEE (reference sequence). The trim removed 5 bases at V and 7 bases at J, leaving 9 bases unmatched. CDR3 length equals 13 residues. The DNA of the CDR3 is TGTGCCAGCAGGGGACTAATGGGAAGGGAGCAGTACTTC. Its protein is CASRGLMGREQYF.

The rearrangement links TRBV2 to TRBJ2-3; 12 nucleotides agree with TRBD2. Germline CDR1 is SNHLY and CDR2 is FYNNEI. The CDR3 sequence is 15 residues long. Trimming took 1 base from V and 6 from J; bases not matched to a gene: 2. DNA for the CDR3: TGTGCCAGCAGTGAAGTAGGACTAGCGGGGGATACGCAGTATTTT. This codes for CASSEVGLAGDTQYF.